This passage covers 7 T cell receptor beta chains from one sample sequenced in a study of T cell changes during pregnancy in multiple sclerosis (dated by TCRdb to 2018 to 2020). Receptor amplification or capture employed the immunoSEQ multiplex PCR assay. In TCRdb, the immuneACCESS table is reduced to in-frame sequences with V and J assigned. These tables do not hold every clone; where another copy was compared, an unresolved V gene accounts for under half, and the others remain unexplained. Recorded for this sample are roughly 14,000 clones; around 83% of them occurred a single time. The ten largest clones add up to approximately 18% of the sample. Specimen: CD8+ T cells from peripheral blood mononuclear cells, collected after pregnancy. All receptors derive from a female donor in good health, enrolled as a control in a pregnancy study.

The chain has TRBV9 and TRBJ2-3; 9 bases fit TRBD2. The V and J ends lost 0 bases and 1 base, in that order; junction bases with no gene match: 3. The CDR3 is made up of 16 amino acids. The germline gives CDR1 SGDLS, CDR2 YYNGEE. CDR3 amino acids: CASSVVASGGTDTQYF. The DNA of the CDR3 is TGTGCCAGCAGCGTAGTAGCTAGCGGGGGCACAGATACGCAGTATTTT.

This chain links TRBV28 with TRBJ2-6; TRBD1 agrees at 10 bases. Germline lookup yields CDR1 MDHEN and CDR2 SYDVKM. J gave up 0 bases and V 1 base, and 3 bases lay outside the gene matches. The CDR3 runs to 18 residues. In DNA, the CDR3 is TGTGCCAGCAGTTTATCGGGACAGGGGATCTCTGGGGCCAACGTCCTGACTTTC. Translating it yields CASSLSGQGISGANVLTF.

The chain joins TRBV7-7 to TRBJ1-2; 9 positions match TRBD1. Germline CDR1 SSHAT, CDR2 FNYEAQ (reference sequence). This CDR3 is built from 11 residues. After removal of 10 bases from V and 11 bases from J, the junction contained 8 bases not matched to a gene. CDR3 in amino acids: CATRTGEEYTF. The CDR3 DNA sequence: TGTGCCACCCGGACAGGGGAAGAGTACACCTTC.

The chain employs TRBV27 and TRBJ2-5, with D unclear. The DNA end is a closer match to TRBJ2-7, so the J assignment may be wrong. Per the germline V gene, CDR1 is MNHEY and CDR2 is SMNVEV (reference sequence). This CDR3 has 15 residues. In nucleotides, the CDR3 is TGTGCCAGCAGTTTCGACCGCAGGCACTCCTACGAGCAGTACTTC. Amino acids: CASSFDRRHSYEQYF.

V and J are TRBV30 and TRBJ2-7, with 12 bases identical to TRBD2. The CDR3 extends over 14 amino acids. Germline CDR1 and CDR2: GTSNPN and SVGIG (reference sequence). The V segment lost 3 bases and the J segment 5 bases; nucleotides outside the gene matches: 5. The chain's CDR3 is CAWSAGLAGDEQYF. The CDR3 DNA is TGTGCCTGGAGCGCGGGACTAGCGGGTGACGAGCAGTACTTC.

The chain has TRBV6-6 and TRBJ2-3, with 8 bases fitting TRBD1. The germline V gene has CDR1 MNHNY and CDR2 SVGAGI (reference sequence). The CDR3 runs 15 residues. V trimming: 5 bases; J trimming: 4 bases; junction bases outside the gene matches: 8. CDR3 DNA sequence: TGTGCCAGCAGTCCGCCAGACAGGGGTGCAGATACGCAGTATTTT. Translated: CASSPPDRGADTQYF.

This rearrangement joins TRBV30 to TRBJ1-1; no clear D. Germline V CDR1 and CDR2: GTSNPN, SVGIG (reference sequence). V lost 1 base and J 7 bases, leaving 13 bases between the germline ends. CDR3 length: 13 residues. The CDR3 DNA is TGTGCCTGGAGTGCCCTCTCTGGCATTGAAGCTTTCTTT. Its translation: CAWSALSGIEAFF.